Shown below are 19 T cell receptor beta chains from a single sample sequenced in a study of PD-L1 blockade in urothelial cancer (TCRdb year 2017). Receptor libraries were prepared by the immunoSEQ multiplex PCR assay. The immuneACCESS repertoire file appears here via TCRdb, limited to in-frame rearrangements. These files lack a portion of the clones; in checked studies, under half of the deficit traces to unresolved V genes, and the cause of the others is not known. For this sample there are about 120,000 clones; 91% appear just once. The top ten constitute around 4% of the sample. The time point tag for this specimen amounts to: peripheral blood 6 weeks after treatment start. The material sequenced was PBMCs, taken around atezolizumab (anti-PD-L1) treatment. These receptors originate from a man aged 55-75 years with urothelial cancer.

The rearrangement links TRBV6-6 to TRBJ2-3; D unclear. This CDR3 spans 14 amino acids. CDR1 is MNHNY, CDR2 SVGAGI, per germline (reference sequence). V was clipped by 5 bases and J by 4 bases, with 13 bases between them. This CDR3 is CASSTPPSADTQYF. The CDR3 DNA reads TGTGCCAGCAGTACGCCCCCCTCGGCAGATACGCAGTATTTT.

CDR3 in amino acids: CASSPQRGGGETQYF. The CDR3 nucleotides are TGTGCCAGCAGTCCCCAGCGGGGGGGAGGAGAGACCCAGTACTTC. V usage is TRBV27 and J usage is TRBJ2-5; 10 bases line up with TRBD2. Trimming removed 5 bases from V and 4 bases from J; junction bases left unmatched: 7. The CDR3 runs 15 residues. The V gene's germline CDR1 is MNHEY and CDR2 SMNVEV (reference sequence).

CDR3 residues: CASSLTSGISYEQYF. The CDR3 DNA reads as TGTGCCAGCAGTTTGACTAGCGGGATCTCCTACGAGCAGTACTTC. The chain recombines TRBV27 with TRBJ2-7; 11 positions agree with TRBD2. CDR3 length equals 15 residues. Losses at the gene ends were 3 bases for V and 0 bases for J; bases not matched to a gene: 1. Germline V gives CDR1 MNHEY, CDR2 SMNVEV (reference sequence).

The chain employs TRBV19 and TRBJ1-2; 7 nucleotides agree with TRBD1. The J segment lost 5 bases and the V segment lost 4 bases, leaving 13 bases of the junction unmatched. Germline-derived CDR1 and CDR2 are LNHDA and SQIVND (reference sequence). The CDR3 is 16 residues long. The CDR3 DNA is TGTGCCAGTAGTAACAATGGACAGGAGAGGCTATATGGCTACACCTTC. Its protein is CASSNNGQERLYGYTF.

The chain uses TRBV19 and TRBJ2-1; 7 positions agree with TRBD2. J lost 4 bases, V lost 3 bases, and 9 bases had no gene match. This CDR3 is 16 amino acids long. Germline V gene sequence: CDR1 LNHDA, CDR2 SQIVND (reference sequence). The CDR3 bases are TGTGCCAGTAGTATCGGGGGGAGGGCCCTATACAATGAGCAGTTCTTC. Residues: CASSIGGRALYNEQFF.

The rearrangement joins TRBV6-4 to TRBJ2-5, with a possible D match to TRBD2 (6 bases). Trimming left V 2 bases short and J 1 base short, with 23 bases between. This CDR3 has 19 residues. Germline V gene sequence: CDR1 MRHNA, CDR2 SNTAGT. Here the CDR3 reads CASSDVAFRWRGPQETQYF. In DNA, the CDR3 is TGTGCCAGCAGTGACGTTGCCTTCAGGTGGCGGGGCCCCCAAGAGACCCAGTACTTC.

CDR3 sequence reads: CASTSPGQGYEQYF. In DNA form, the CDR3 reads TGTGCCAGCACTTCCCCGGGACAGGGTTACGAGCAGTACTTC. This chain joins TRBV2 and TRBJ2-7; 9 bases align to TRBD1. The CDR3 has 14 amino acids. The germline V gene encodes CDR1 SNHLY and CDR2 FYNNEI. V gave up 7 bases and J gave up 4 bases; unmatched junction bases: 8.

The chain employs TRBV19 and TRBJ2-7, with 11 bases that match TRBD1. Germline CDR1 LNHDA, CDR2 SQIVND (reference sequence). V lost 4 bases and J lost 6; bases outside the gene matches: 5. The CDR3 consists of 14 residues. This CDR3 reads CASSTGQGASEQYF. In DNA form, the CDR3 reads TGTGCCAGTAGTACAGGACAGGGGGCGAGCGAGCAGTACTTC.

This chain links TRBV6-5 with TRBJ2-5; 8 bases are a match to TRBD2. CDR1 MNHEY and CDR2 SVGAGI come from the germline V gene. V dropped 5 bases and J dropped 2; count of bases not matched to a gene: 4. This CDR3 is built from 14 residues. The DNA of the CDR3 is TGTGCCAGCAGTCCGGGGGGGCAACAAGAGACCCAGTACTTC. The encoded protein is CASSPGGQQETQYF.

J is TRBJ1-1 and V is TRBV19, with 10 nucleotides matching TRBD1. CDR3 length: 14 residues. Germline CDR1 LNHDA, CDR2 SQIVND (reference sequence). The junction had 9 bases not matched to a gene; V was cut back by 10 bases and J by 4 bases. This CDR3 reads CATKQDRGATEAFF. The CDR3 region has the DNA TGTGCCACCAAGCAGGACAGGGGGGCCACTGAAGCTTTCTTT. Combining the CDR3 with reference TRBV19 and TRBJ1-1 gives the whole variable domain DGGITQSPKYLFRKEGQNVTLSCEQNLNHDAMYWYRQDPGQGLRLIYYSQIVNDFQKGDIAEGYSVSREKKESFPLTVTSAQKNPTAFYLCATKQDRGATEAFFGQGTRLTVV.

The V gene is TRBV2, the J gene TRBJ1-4; 9 bases line up with TRBD1. Germline V gene sequence: CDR1 SNHLY, CDR2 FYNNEI. The length of the CDR3 is 14 residues. The V gene end was trimmed by 4 bases and the J gene end by 7 bases; junction bases not matched to a gene: 4. CDR3 sequence: CASSVGQGREKLFF. The CDR3 DNA is TGTGCCAGCAGTGTGGGACAGGGCCGTGAAAAACTGTTTTTT. Variable domain in full (rest from reference TRBV2 and TRBJ1-4): EPEVTQTPSHQVTQMGQEVILRCVPISNHLYFYWYRQILGQKVEFLVSFYNNEISEKSEIFDDQFSVERPDGSNFTLKIRSTKLEDSAMYFCASSVGQGREKLFFGSGTQLSVL.

The chain recombines TRBV18 with TRBJ2-1; 12 positions match TRBD1. The trim removed 3 bases at V and 10 bases at J, leaving 4 bases unmatched. This CDR3 is 14 amino acids long. The germline V gene has CDR1 KGHSH and CDR2 LQKENI. The CDR3, as DNA: TGTGCCAGCTCACCGGGACAGGGGGCGGACGAGCAGTTCTTC. As protein: CASSPGQGADEQFF.

V is TRBV19 and J is TRBJ2-5, with D possibly being TRBD2 (6 bases). V shed 5 bases and J shed 5 bases, with 15 bases lying between them. The CDR3 loop spans 14 amino acids. CDR1 is LNHDA and CDR2 is SQIVND in the germline V gene (reference sequence). This CDR3 reads CASSPKLGGETQYF. CDR3 DNA sequence: TGTGCCAGTAGTCCCAAACTAGGAGGGGAGACCCAGTACTTC.

V and J are TRBV7-2 and TRBJ1-2; 7 bases match TRBD1. The CDR3 runs 12 residues. V lost 3 bases and J lost 8; bases outside the gene matches: 3. CDR1 and CDR2 (germline): SGHTA, FQGNSA. The DNA for the CDR3 is TGTGCCAGCAGCTTCAACAGGGGCGGCTACACCTTC. Protein sequence: CASSFNRGGYTF. Full variable domain (remainder filled in from reference TRBV7-2 and TRBJ1-2): GAGVSQSPSNKVTEKGKDVELRCDPISGHTALYWYRQSLGQGLEFLIYFQGNSAPDKSGLPSDRFSAERTGGSVSTLTIQRTQQEDSAVYLCASSFNRGGYTFGSGTRLTVV.

This clone was seen just once. The chain carries TRBV28 and TRBJ2-6; 7 nucleotides agree with TRBD1. Germline CDR1 is MDHEN and CDR2 is SYDVKM. Trimming cost V 4 bases and J 0 bases; bases outside gene matches: 12. This CDR3 is 19 amino acids long. DNA of the CDR3: TGTGCCAGCAGTTCAACTGCCGGGACAGAGCCCTCTGGGGCCAACGTCCTGACTTTC. It translates to CASSSTAGTEPSGANVLTF. Using reference TRBV28 and TRBJ2-6 for the parts outside the CDR3, the full variable domain is DVKVTQSSRYLVKRTGEKVFLECVQDMDHENMFWYRQDPGLGLRLIYFSYDVKMKEKGDIPEGYSVSREKKERFSLILESASTNQTSMYLCASSSTAGTEPSGANVLTFGAGSRLTVL.

The gene calls are TRBV5-1 and TRBJ1-2; D is perhaps TRBD1 (6 bases). There are 14 residues in the CDR3. Trimming left V 4 bases short and J 5 bases short, with 15 bases between. In germline, CDR1 is SGHRS, CDR2 YFSETQ. In DNA form, the CDR3 reads TGCGCCAGCAGCAGTGAACCAGGGGATTATGGCTACACCTTC. Translation gives CASSSEPGDYGYTF.

This rearrangement joins TRBV2 to TRBJ1-1; maybe TRBD1 (6 bases). CDR1 and CDR2 from the germline V gene are SNHLY and FYNNEI. CDR3 size: 10 residues. V was cut by 7 bases and J by 7 bases, with 7 bases left in between. The CDR3 loop reads CASIRGEAFF. The CDR3 nucleotides are TGTGCCAGCATCAGGGGTGAAGCTTTCTTT.

The V gene is TRBV5-1, the J gene TRBJ2-1, with TRBD2 as a possible D gene (7 bases). This CDR3 contains 16 residues. Germline V gene data show CDR1 as SGHRS and CDR2 as YFSETQ. V was shortened by 4 bases and J by 0 bases, with 14 bases between the two germline ends. CDR3 in amino acids: CASSGGAVSSYNEQFF. In DNA form, the CDR3 reads TGCGCCAGCAGCGGGGGGGCTGTCAGCTCCTACAATGAGCAGTTCTTC.

The rearrangement joins TRBV7-3 to TRBJ2-7; no clear D gene. Germline values: CDR1 SGHTA, CDR2 FQGTGA. The CDR3 spans 12 residues. The V end lost 6 bases, the J end lost 5 bases, and 11 bases lay between the germline ends. The CDR3 reads CASRPRSHEQYF. In DNA form, the CDR3 reads TGTGCCAGCAGACCCCGGAGCCACGAGCAGTACTTC.